Listed below are T cell receptor beta chains from one sample, sequenced in a study of T cells in Graves' hyperthyroidism and ophthalmopathy. TCRdb called the multiplex PCR reads again in MiXCR, with one record for every CDR3 protein. The table lists about 510,000 distinct CDR3 sequences, 40% to 55% of them singletons. Sequencing was performed on peripheral blood or thyroid tissue (not recorded which). Receptors were obtained from an adult woman with Graves' disease, either hyperthyroidism or ophthalmopathy (not recorded which). Each CDR3 is given with its conserved first and last residue. Each record gives: clone size, J gene, V gene, D gene, CDR3 DNA, CDR3 protein. The D gene is left open where the match is weak. Part of the rows lack a size; the others show once, few, many or a class for expanded clones.

clone_size: -; j_call: TRBJ2-7; v_call: TRBV7-2; d_call: TRBD2; cdr3_nt: TGTGCCAGCAGCTTAAGAGGACTAGCGGGAGGTTCCTACGAGCAGTACTTC; cdr3_aa: CASSLRGLAGGSYEQYF
clone_size: -; j_call: TRBJ2-7; v_call: TRBV7-9; d_call: -; cdr3_nt: TGTGCCAGCAGCTCTCCCTTGGCCCACGAGCAGTACTTC; cdr3_aa: CASSSPLAHEQYF
clone_size: -; j_call: TRBJ1-2; v_call: TRBV20-1; d_call: -; cdr3_nt: TGCAGTGCTCCCGGACTTGCCACCGGGGACGATGGCTACACCTTC; cdr3_aa: CSAPGLATGDDGYTF
clone_size: -; j_call: TRBJ2-5; v_call: TRBV7-8; d_call: TRBD1; cdr3_nt: TGTGCCAGCAGCTCGTGGGACAGGGCCCAAGAGACCCAGTACTTC; cdr3_aa: CASSSWDRAQETQYF
clone_size: -; j_call: TRBJ1-5; v_call: TRBV29-1; d_call: TRBD1; cdr3_nt: TGCAGCGTTCAGGGGGCAGGTCAGCCCCAGCATTTT; cdr3_aa: CSVQGAGQPQHF
clone_size: -; j_call: TRBJ1-2; v_call: TRBV29-1; d_call: TRBD1; cdr3_nt: TGCAGCGTTGAAACCGGGACAGGCTATGGCTACACCTTC; cdr3_aa: CSVETGTGYGYTF
clone_size: -; j_call: TRBJ2-2; v_call: TRBV7-2; d_call: TRBD1; cdr3_nt: TGTGCCAGCAGCTTACCGGACAGGGTGTACACCGGGGAGCTGTTTTTT; cdr3_aa: CASSLPDRVYTGELFF
clone_size: -; j_call: TRBJ1-2; v_call: TRBV15; d_call: TRBD1; cdr3_nt: TGTGCCACCAGCATAGGGACAGGGGACTTTGGCTACACCTTC; cdr3_aa: CATSIGTGDFGYTF
clone_size: -; j_call: TRBJ2-7; v_call: TRBV29-1; d_call: -; cdr3_nt: TGCAGCCTCTGGCGGAGGTGGCGGTACTTC; cdr3_aa: CSLWRRWRYF
clone_size: -; j_call: TRBJ1-5; v_call: TRBV7-2; d_call: -; cdr3_nt: TGTGCCAGCAGCTTAGTTAGTTGGGAGACCCAGCATTTT; cdr3_aa: CASSLVSWETQHF
clone_size: many; j_call: TRBJ1-3; v_call: TRBV13; d_call: -; cdr3_nt: TGTGCCAGCAGCCCACGAGGTGAGGCTGGAAACACCATATATTTT; cdr3_aa: CASSPRGEAGNTIYF
clone_size: -; j_call: TRBJ2-2; v_call: TRBV2; d_call: -; cdr3_nt: TGTGCCAACGGGGCGACGAGGGGCACCGGGGAGCTGTTTTTT; cdr3_aa: CANGATRGTGELFF
clone_size: many; j_call: TRBJ2-7; v_call: TRBV3-1; d_call: -; cdr3_nt: TGTGCCAGCAGCCATTTCTACGAGCAGTACTTC; cdr3_aa: CASSHFYEQYF
clone_size: many; j_call: TRBJ2-7; v_call: TRBV11-2; d_call: -; cdr3_nt: TGTGCCAGCAGCTTAGGGGTAGGGGCAGGGGTTCCCTACGAGCAGTACTTC; cdr3_aa: CASSLGVGAGVPYEQYF
clone_size: few; j_call: TRBJ1-4; v_call: TRBV7-9; d_call: TRBD1; cdr3_nt: TGTGCCAGCACCTCGGGACAGGGAAATGAAAAACTGTTTTTT; cdr3_aa: CASTSGQGNEKLFF
clone_size: -; j_call: TRBJ1-4; v_call: TRBV4-1; d_call: TRBD1; cdr3_nt: TGCGCCAGCAGCCCCCAGCAGGGGGTAATTCGCAATGAAAAACTGTTTTTT; cdr3_aa: CASSPQQGVIRNEKLFF
clone_size: -; j_call: TRBJ2-5; v_call: TRBV12-3/TRBV12-4; d_call: -; cdr3_nt: TGTGCCAGCAGCCCAACCTGGCGGGCTTCAGAGACCCAGTACTTC; cdr3_aa: CASSPTWRASETQYF
clone_size: many; j_call: TRBJ1-1; v_call: TRBV15; d_call: -; cdr3_nt: TGTGCCACCAGCAGAGATCGTTCTACTGAAGCTTTCTTT; cdr3_aa: CATSRDRSTEAFF
clone_size: -; j_call: TRBJ1-1; v_call: TRBV6-2/TRBV6-3; d_call: TRBD1; cdr3_nt: TGTGCCAGCAACCACCTCGGGCCTTGGGACAGGGGAAACACTGAAGCTTTCTTT; cdr3_aa: CASNHLGPWDRGNTEAFF
clone_size: -; j_call: TRBJ2-7; v_call: TRBV3-1; d_call: -; cdr3_nt: TGTGCCAGCAGCCGGGCGGAGATGGGGGGCGAGCAGTACTTC; cdr3_aa: CASSRAEMGGEQYF
clone_size: -; j_call: TRBJ1-4; v_call: TRBV14; d_call: -; cdr3_nt: TGTGCCAGCAGCCCCAGACGCGGGACGGCTAATGAAAAACTGTTTTTT; cdr3_aa: CASSPRRGTANEKLFF
clone_size: many; j_call: TRBJ1-2; v_call: TRBV5-6; d_call: TRBD1; cdr3_nt: TGTGCCAGCAGCTTCGGACAGGGAGGGGGCTACACCTTC; cdr3_aa: CASSFGQGGGYTF
clone_size: few; j_call: TRBJ2-5; v_call: TRBV7-9; d_call: -; cdr3_nt: TGTGCCAGCAGCTTCTCGGGGACCCAGTACTTC; cdr3_aa: CASSFSGTQYF
clone_size: -; j_call: TRBJ1-1; v_call: TRBV6-6; d_call: TRBD1; cdr3_nt: TGTGCCAGCAGTTACGGGACAGGGGGCATGAACACTGAAGCTTTCTTT; cdr3_aa: CASSYGTGGMNTEAFF
clone_size: many; j_call: TRBJ2-7; v_call: TRBV28; d_call: TRBD2; cdr3_nt: TGTGCCAGCAGAAGACTAGCGTACCACGAGCAGTACTTC; cdr3_aa: CASRRLAYHEQYF
clone_size: -; j_call: TRBJ2-5; v_call: TRBV7-2; d_call: TRBD1; cdr3_nt: TGTGCCAGCAACCTGGGGTGGGGACAGCCCCAGGTTGCTAGAAAAGAGACCCAGTACTTC; cdr3_aa: CASNLGWGQPQVARKETQYF
clone_size: many; j_call: TRBJ1-1; v_call: TRBV24-1; d_call: -; cdr3_nt: TGTGCCACCAGTGGCAACAGTGAAGCTTTCTTT; cdr3_aa: CATSGNSEAFF
clone_size: -; j_call: TRBJ1-4; v_call: TRBV20-1; d_call: TRBD1; cdr3_nt: TGCAGTGCTAGTGCGAGGACAGGGACGCGACCAGATGAAAAACTGTTTTTT; cdr3_aa: CSASARTGTRPDEKLFF
clone_size: many; j_call: TRBJ2-5; v_call: TRBV12-3/TRBV12-4; d_call: -; cdr3_nt: TGTGCCAGCACCACCCATGGACTAACACAAGAGACCCAGTACTTC; cdr3_aa: CASTTHGLTQETQYF
clone_size: -; j_call: TRBJ2-5; v_call: TRBV7-2; d_call: TRBD1; cdr3_nt: TGTGCCAGCAGCTCGGTTAGGGGGCCAGAGACCCAGTACTTC; cdr3_aa: CASSSVRGPETQYF
clone_size: -; j_call: TRBJ2-5; v_call: TRBV18; d_call: -; cdr3_nt: TGTGCCAGCTTTTCGGGAGTCAGCGAGACCCAGTACTTC; cdr3_aa: CASFSGVSETQYF
clone_size: many; j_call: TRBJ1-2; v_call: TRBV7-9; d_call: -; cdr3_nt: TGTGCCAGCAGCTTAGCGGGGACATTCGGCTACACCTTC; cdr3_aa: CASSLAGTFGYTF
clone_size: many; j_call: TRBJ1-2; v_call: TRBV4-1; d_call: -; cdr3_nt: TGCGCCAGCAGCCAAGATTTGGTCAAGAACTATGGCTACACCTTC; cdr3_aa: CASSQDLVKNYGYTF
clone_size: -; j_call: TRBJ2-7; v_call: TRBV14; d_call: TRBD1; cdr3_nt: TGTGCTAGACCGACAGGGCAAGGGCAGTACTTC; cdr3_aa: CARPTGQGQYF
clone_size: -; j_call: TRBJ2-1; v_call: TRBV7-9; d_call: TRBD2; cdr3_nt: TGTGCCAGCTCCGGAGGGGAGGGCCTCTACAATGAGCAGTTCTTC; cdr3_aa: CASSGGEGLYNEQFF
clone_size: -; j_call: TRBJ1-2; v_call: TRBV2; d_call: -; cdr3_nt: TGTGCCAGCAGTGAAGACCCCTATGGCTACACCTTC; cdr3_aa: CASSEDPYGYTF
clone_size: -; j_call: TRBJ2-2; v_call: TRBV29-1; d_call: -; cdr3_nt: TGCAGCGTTGATGACAGGCGGAACACCGGGGAGCTGTTTTTT; cdr3_aa: CSVDDRRNTGELFF
clone_size: -; j_call: TRBJ1-1; v_call: TRBV6-6; d_call: -; cdr3_nt: TGTGTCAGCAGTACCAGTGAGGCTTTCTTT; cdr3_aa: CVSSTSEAFF